Shown below are 28 T cell receptor beta chains from a single sample sequenced in a study of identical twins. TCRdb analysed the 5' RACE reads with MiXCR anew, one entry per CDR3 protein. The sample has 1.5 million to 2 million distinct CDR3 sequences, around a third seen once. Source material: cord blood. These receptors originate from a newborn girl in good health.

This clonotype was picked up one time. At one end the junction does not follow the germline gene, possibly because of a read error. This chain's CDR3 is CASSELVNSPPHF. In DNA form, the CDR3 reads TGTGCCAGCAGTGAACTTGTGAATTCACCCCCCCACTTT. The V call is TRBV2, the J call TRBJ1-6; D is ambiguous. This CDR3 has 13 amino acids. Looked up from germline, CDR1 is SNHLY and CDR2 is FYNNEI.

This clonotype was seen only a few times. The J gene is TRBJ2-3, the V gene TRBV20-1, with D unresolved. V was shortened by 6 bases and J by 0 bases, with 10 bases between the two germline ends. Per germline, CDR1 DFQATT and CDR2 SNEGSKA (reference sequence). The length of the CDR3 is 13 residues. CDR3 bases: TGCAGTGCCCCGACGGGTAGCACAGATACGCAGTATTTT. Protein: CSAPTGSTDTQYF.

This chain links TRBV2 with TRBJ2-6; TRBD2 matches at 8 bases. CDR1 SNHLY and CDR2 FYNNEI come from the germline V gene. The CDR3 is 15 amino acids. Losses at the gene ends were 11 bases for V and 1 base for J; bases not matched to a gene: 7. CDR3 nucleotides: TGTGCCGGCACCACGGGGGGGTCTGGGGCCAACGTCCTGACTTTC. Its translation is CAGTTGGSGANVLTF.

The chain employs TRBV6-6 and TRBJ1-2, with TRBD1 matching 7 bases. The CDR3 is 14 residues long. The V and J ends lost 2 bases and 8 bases, in that order; junction bases with no gene match: 8. Germline V gives CDR1 MNHNY, CDR2 SVGAGI (reference sequence). The CDR3 sequence: CASSYPRGLGGYTF. DNA of the CDR3: TGTGCCAGCAGTTACCCCAGGGGGTTAGGAGGCTACACCTTC.

The rearrangement joins TRBV9 to TRBJ1-2; D uncertain. CDR1 and CDR2 (germline): SGDLS, YYNGEE. The CDR3 length is 11 residues. V shed 0 bases and J shed 9 bases, with 6 bases lying between them. CDR3 loop: CASSVGIRYTF. CDR3 coding DNA: TGTGCCAGCAGCGTAGGGATCCGCTACACCTTC.

This chain links TRBV6-6 with TRBJ2-1, with D uncertain. CDR3 length equals 15 residues. The V end lost 0 bases, the J end lost 6 bases, and 12 bases lay between the germline ends. Germline V gene sequence: CDR1 MNHNY, CDR2 SVGAGI (reference sequence). CDR3 DNA sequence: TGTGCCAGCAGTTACTCGAAGGTGGGAAGCAATGAGCAGTTCTTC. Its protein is CASSYSKVGSNEQFF.

V gene TRBV19 combines with J gene TRBJ2-7; weak D call: TRBD2 (7 bases). Matching the DNA end better, TRBJ2-5 makes the J call doubtful. The germline V gene encodes CDR1 LNHDA and CDR2 SQIVND (reference sequence). The CDR3 is made up of 14 amino acids. The CDR3 spells CASSIREGRGTQYF. As DNA, the CDR3 is TGTGCCAGTAGTATAAGGGAGGGCAGGGGGACCCAGTACTTC.

This clonotype was found a few times. This chain uses TRBV29-1 with TRBJ1-2, with 10 bases lining up with TRBD1. Unmatched junction bases numbered 3, after V lost 6 bases and J lost 8 bases. This CDR3 has 11 amino acids. Germline V gives CDR1 SQVTM, CDR2 ANQGSEA. The CDR3 DNA reads as TGCAGCGTGACAGGGGGCGAGGGCTACACCTTC. It codes for CSVTGGEGYTF.

This clonotype was picked up a small number of times. The rearrangement links TRBV28 to TRBJ1-4, with unresolved D. The V gene's germline CDR1 is MDHEN and CDR2 SYDVKM. The V gene lost 5 bases and the J gene lost 10 bases, with 17 bases spanning the gap. This CDR3 spans 14 amino acids. DNA for the CDR3: TGTGCCAGCAGTCCCTACCCCTCGATGGGAAAACTGTTTTTT. Translated: CASSPYPSMGKLFF.

The count of this clonotype is one. This chain joins TRBV20-1 and TRBJ1-4; weak D call: TRBD1 (6 bases). The CDR3 sequence is 15 residues long. Germline V lookup: CDR1 DFQATT, CDR2 SNEGSKA (reference sequence). V lost 3 bases and J 4 bases, leaving 15 bases between the germline ends. This CDR3 reads CSARNDRIRNEKLFF. For the CDR3, the DNA is TGCAGTGCTAGGAACGACAGGATTCGTAATGAAAAACTGTTTTTT.

This clonotype showed up just a few times. J is TRBJ2-5 and V is TRBV20-1, with D perhaps TRBD2 (5 bases). The V and J ends lost 4 bases and 11 bases respectively, with 11 bases between them. Germline values: CDR1 DFQATT, CDR2 SNEGSKA (reference sequence). CDR3 length: 10 amino acids. CDR3 region: CSATSNEQYF. Written as DNA, the CDR3 is TGCAGTGCTACTAGCAATGAGCAGTACTTC.

The chain joins TRBV4-1 to TRBJ2-4, with a weak D call TRBD2 (5 bases). V lost 0 bases and J lost 10, with 16 bases in between. Germline CDR1 is MGHRA and CDR2 is YSYEKL. The CDR3 consists of 15 residues. CDR3 DNA: TGCGCCAGCAGCCAAGATTACCCGACCCGCGGGATTCAGTACTTC. Amino acids: CASSQDYPTRGIQYF.

This chain links TRBV5-6 with TRBJ1-1; 8 nucleotides agree with TRBD1. The J segment lost 4 bases and the V segment lost 0 bases, leaving 5 bases of the junction unmatched. CDR3 size: 15 residues. Germline V gene sequence: CDR1 SGHDT, CDR2 YYEEEE. DNA of the CDR3: TGTGCCAGCAGCTTGGTAGCAGGGGGCATCACTGAAGCTTTCTTT. Residues: CASSLVAGGITEAFF.

DNA for the CDR3: TGTGCCATCAGTGGGACTAAGGGACAGCTCTCTGGAAACACCATATATTTT. This translates into CAISGTKGQLSGNTIYF. V and J are TRBV10-3 and TRBJ1-3; 7 nucleotides agree with TRBD1. The germline V gene encodes CDR1 ENHRY and CDR2 SYGVKD. J gave up 0 bases and V 4 bases, and 9 bases lay outside the gene matches. CDR3 length: 17 residues.

The chain recombines TRBV20-1 with TRBJ2-7; 14 bases are shared with TRBD2. V gave up 4 bases and J gave up 2 bases; unmatched junction bases: 10. The CDR3 runs 17 residues. From germline, CDR1 is DFQATT and CDR2 SNEGSKA (reference sequence). CDR3 nucleotides: TGCAGTGCTAACGAGGCGGGACTAGCGGGGGATCCCTACGAGCAGTACTTC. Amino acid sequence: CSANEAGLAGDPYEQYF.

This clonotype was detected a few times. This chain uses TRBV29-1 with TRBJ2-7; D may be TRBD1 (5 bases). Per the germline V gene, CDR1 is SQVTM and CDR2 is ANQGSEA. The CDR3 covers 11 residues. The V and J ends lost 3 bases and 5 bases respectively, with 8 bases between them. Written as DNA, the CDR3 is TGCAGCGTTGAGACAGCCCACGAGCAGTACTTC. Translating it yields CSVETAHEQYF.

This chain uses TRBV5-1 with TRBJ2-5, with D possibly matching TRBD2 (6 bases). V was pared by 4 bases and J by 7 bases, with 17 bases between. CDR1 is SGHRS and CDR2 is YFSETQ in the germline V gene. The CDR3 totals 14 residues. Here the CDR3 DNA reads TGCGCCAGCAGCACCGGACTAACCCTCGGGACCCAGTACTTC. Translating gives CASSTGLTLGTQYF.

This clonotype was recorded a few times. J is TRBJ1-1 and V is TRBV29-1; D possibly corresponds to TRBD1 (5 bases). V was trimmed by 4 bases and J by 6 bases, leaving 15 bases between them. Per germline, CDR1 SQVTM and CDR2 ANQGSEA. The CDR3 runs 13 residues. The CDR3 DNA follows: TGCAGCGTTGGTGTCGGGACGGCCCCTGAAGCTTTCTTT. Translation gives CSVGVGTAPEAFF.

The chain recombines TRBV6-1 with TRBJ2-7; TRBD2 matches 10 bases. The CDR3 length is 15 residues. The V gene's germline CDR1 is MNHNS and CDR2 SASEGT. Trimming removed 6 bases from V and 3 bases from J; junction bases left unmatched: 8. In DNA form, the CDR3 reads TGTGCCAGCAGACTCACTAGCGGGGTAAACTACGAGCAGTACTTC. Encoded protein: CASRLTSGVNYEQYF.

This clonotype has more than one count but fewer than ten. This could be a read error, since a much larger clone is one nucleotide away. This sequence joins TRBV4-2 and TRBJ1-5; D call uncertain. V was pared by 0 bases and J by 6 bases, with 6 bases between. The CDR3 is 13 residues long. Germline assignment: CDR1 LGHNA and CDR2 YNFKEQ. The CDR3 region has the DNA TGTGCCAGCAGCCAAGATTTCGGTCAGCCCCAGCATTTT. This sequence encodes CASSQDFGQPQHF.

This clonotype was counted a few times. This sequence joins TRBV7-9 and TRBJ2-1; 8 nucleotides agree with TRBD2. Germline trimming cut 6 bases from V and 9 bases from J; bases unmatched to any gene: 16. CDR1 and CDR2 (germline): SEHNR, FQNEAQ (reference sequence). The CDR3 runs to 16 residues. The CDR3 reads CASRLPVREGRVEQFF. As DNA, the CDR3 is TGTGCCAGCAGGCTCCCTGTTCGGGAGGGCCGGGTTGAGCAGTTCTTC.

This chain links TRBV12-3 or TRBV12-4 with TRBJ2-5, with 12 bases matching TRBD2. The CDR3 loop spans 16 amino acids. J lost 3 bases, V lost 5 bases, and 7 bases had no gene match. The chain's CDR3 is CASSLQTSGGKETQYF. CDR3 sequence (DNA): TGTGCCAGCAGTCTCCAGACTAGCGGGGGTAAAGAGACCCAGTACTTC.

The V call is TRBV2, the J call TRBJ2-5; D ambiguous. CDR3 length equals 13 residues. V was trimmed by 7 bases and J by 11 bases, leaving 20 bases between them. Germline V gene lookup returns CDR1 SNHLY and CDR2 FYNNEI. CDR3 amino acids: CASMKEVVGEQYF. The CDR3 nucleotides read TGTGCCAGCATGAAGGAAGTGGTGGGTGAGCAGTACTTC.

In the case of this clonotype: One junction end does not reproduce the germline sequence, and a read error may be involved. The J gene is TRBJ1-6, the V gene TRBV28; D gene ambiguous. CDR1 MDHEN and CDR2 SYDVKM come from the germline V gene. There are 16 residues in the CDR3. CDR3 nucleotide sequence: TGTGCCAGCAGTTTATCGTATAGCTCCTATAATTCACCCCCCCACTTT. It specifies CASSLSYSSYNSPPHF.

This clonotype was seen a few times. V usage is TRBV6-1 and J usage is TRBJ2-3; tentatively, D is TRBD1 or TRBD2 (5 bases each). There are 15 residues in the CDR3. Germline V CDR1 and CDR2: MNHNS, SASEGT. The V gene lost 9 bases and the J gene lost 2 bases, with 18 bases spanning the gap. The CDR3 is CASAEPGRNTDTQYF. For the CDR3, the DNA is TGTGCCAGTGCCGAACCGGGACGGAACACAGATACGCAGTATTTT.

CDR3 sequence reads: CSVESGPTDTQYF. The CDR3 coding sequence is TGCAGCGTTGAATCGGGACCCACAGATACGCAGTATTTT. The chain is built from TRBV29-1 and TRBJ2-3; the D call may be TRBD1 or TRBD2 (5 bases each). The germline gives CDR1 SQVTM, CDR2 ANQGSEA. V was trimmed by 2 bases and J by 2 bases, leaving 8 bases between them. CDR3 length equals 13 residues.

The chain combines TRBV6-1 with TRBJ2-7; D gene uncertain. This CDR3 comprises 14 residues. The V end was cut by 3 bases, the J end by 3 bases, with 12 bases between. Germline CDR1 reads MNHNS; CDR2 reads SASEGT. The CDR3 DNA sequence: TGTGCCAGCAGTGACAACAGCCTCAGCTACGAGCAGTACTTC. Its translation: CASSDNSLSYEQYF.

A remark on this clonotype: One end of the junction varies from germline; a read error may be responsible. This sequence joins TRBV4-1 and TRBJ2-4; 9 bases are shared with TRBD2. Matching the DNA end better, TRBJ2-7 makes the J call doubtful. This CDR3 has 16 residues. Germline-derived CDR1 and CDR2 are MGHRA and YSYEKL. CDR3: CAGSQKPSGASYEQYF. Written as DNA, the CDR3 is TGCGCCGGCAGCCAAAAACCTAGCGGGGCCTCCTACGAGCAGTACTTC.